This T cell receptor beta chain was sequenced in a study of T cell responses to AZD1222 COVID-19 vaccine. The CDR3 loop spans 15 amino acids. V lost 3 bases, J lost 4 bases, and 4 bases stayed unmatched. Germline V gene data show CDR1 as GTSNPN and CDR2 as SVGIG (reference sequence). TCRdb keeps only in-frame clones here, not all; method: immunoSEQ multiplex PCR. This table holds about 160,000 clones, roughly 92% found once. It was second doses at about 4 or about 12 weeks that were pooled. The material sequenced was peripheral blood, taken 28 days after the second AZD1222 dose. The V call is TRBV30, the J call TRBJ2-1; 12 bases are shared with TRBD2. This TCR came from an adult who received the AZD1222 COVID-19 vaccine. The CDR3 sequence is CAWSAGLAGYNEQFF. The CDR3 bases are TGTGCCTGGAGCGCCGGACTAGCGGGGTACAATGAGCAGTTCTTC. Supplemented by reference TRBV30 and TRBJ2-1, the full variable domain reads SQTIHQWPATLVQPVGSPLSLECTVEGTSNPNLYWYRQAAGRGLQLLFYSVGIGQISSEVPQNLSASRPQDRQFILSSKKLLLSDSGFYLCAWSAGLAGYNEQFFGPGTRLTVL.